This T cell receptor (beta chain) was observed in a study of molecular identifiers for immune sequencing clone quantification. V lost 5 bases to trimming and J lost 5 bases, with 15 bases between them. Germline values: CDR1 MDHEN, CDR2 SYDVKM. The CDR3 extends over 14 amino acids. TCRdb processed the PCR reads anew with MiXCR; each CDR3 protein has one entry. The repertoire consists of nearly 55,000 distinct CDR3 sequences, with roughly 36% occurring once and the leading ten covering roughly 3.8%. Note on this clonotype: The antigen is undetermined. This could be a read error, since a much larger clone is one nucleotide away.

The study's findings and limits: Clones that exceeded 20 RNA copies held over 99% of effector molecules, yet under 1% in naive cells.

This clonotype was sampled from a human donor in good health. Some libraries in this study had Jurkat cell RNA spiked in. V is TRBV28 and J is TRBJ1-1; no clear D. Sequencing input: naive CD8+ T cells from blood, with Jurkat cell RNA spiked in. Specified subset: FACS-sorted CD8+CD4-CCR7+CD45RA+ naive T cells. CDR3 region: CASSPASLSTEAFF. CDR3 coding DNA: TGTGCCAGCAGTCCCGCATCCCTTTCTACTGAAGCTTTCTTT.